The clone carrying this T cell receptor (beta chain) has at least ten counts. Its target is not known. This specimen comes from a study of T cell repertoires in cytomegalovirus infection. Across the whole study: TCR beta signatures that were public indicated CMV infection and matching HLA type.

CDR1 is KGHDR, CDR2 SFDVKD, per germline. The CDR3 loop spans 15 amino acids. V was clipped by 1 base and J by 0 bases, with 7 bases between them. General study points: What dominated the ex vivo response were HLA-C-restricted CMV-specific TCR beta clonotypes. Summed frequency of shared TCR beta families picked out CMV carriers who also had the relevant HLA.

TCRdb passed the reads through MiXCR, listing each CDR3 protein once. The sample shows 100,000 to 150,000 distinct CDR3 sequences, almost 9% of them seen only once. V and J are TRBV24-1 and TRBJ2-3; D ambiguous. The TCR was taken from a human donor in good health (CMV status not recorded). Some clones in this sample may be carry-over from other donors' samples. The material sequenced was PBMCs. The CDR3 DNA reads as TGTGCCACCAGTGATTTAGGGCTGAGCACAGATACGCAGTATTTT. It is translated as CATSDLGLSTDTQYF.